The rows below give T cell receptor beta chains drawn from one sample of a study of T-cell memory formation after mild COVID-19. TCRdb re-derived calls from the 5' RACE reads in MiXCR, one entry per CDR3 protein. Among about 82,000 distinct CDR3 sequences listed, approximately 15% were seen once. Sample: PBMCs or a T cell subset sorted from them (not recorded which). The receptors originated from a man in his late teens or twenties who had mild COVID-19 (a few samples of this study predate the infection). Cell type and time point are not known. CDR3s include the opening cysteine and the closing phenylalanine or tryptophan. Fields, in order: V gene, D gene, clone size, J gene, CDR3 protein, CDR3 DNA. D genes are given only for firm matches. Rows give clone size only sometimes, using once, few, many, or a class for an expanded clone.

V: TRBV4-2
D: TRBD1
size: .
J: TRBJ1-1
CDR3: CASSQEGQGIRNTEAFF
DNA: TGTGCCAGCAGCCAAGAGGGACAGGGGATTAGGAACACTGAAGCTTTCTTT

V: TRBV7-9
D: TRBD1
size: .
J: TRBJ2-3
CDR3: CASRGGTGVADTQYF
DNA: TGTGCCAGCAGGGGGGGGACAGGGGTAGCAGATACGCAGTATTTT

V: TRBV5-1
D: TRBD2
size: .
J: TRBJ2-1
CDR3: CASSLLLAGGSSYNEQFF
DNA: TGCGCCAGCAGCTTATTACTAGCGGGGGGGAGCTCCTACAATGAGCAGTTCTTC

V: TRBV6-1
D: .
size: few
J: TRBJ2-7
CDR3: CASREYEQYF
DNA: TGTGCCAGCAGGGAGTACGAGCAGTACTTC

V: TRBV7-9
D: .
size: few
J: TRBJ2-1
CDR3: CASSLAREVGEQFF
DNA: TGTGCCAGCAGCTTAGCCCGCGAGGTTGGTGAGCAGTTCTTC

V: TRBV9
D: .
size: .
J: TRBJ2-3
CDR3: CASSPGPLVDTQYF
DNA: TGTGCCAGCAGCCCGGGACCACTTGTAGATACGCAGTATTTT

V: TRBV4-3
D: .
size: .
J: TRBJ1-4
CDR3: CASSQDGWEKLFF
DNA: TGCGCCAGCAGCCAAGATGGGTGGGAAAAACTGTTTTTT

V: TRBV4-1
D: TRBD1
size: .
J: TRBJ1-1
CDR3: CASSQEGQKNTEAFF
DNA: TGCGCCAGCAGCCAAGAGGGACAGAAGAACACTGAAGCTTTCTTT

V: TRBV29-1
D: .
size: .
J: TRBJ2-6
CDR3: CSVDVGGSGANVLTF
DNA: TGCAGCGTTGACGTTGGGGGCTCTGGGGCCAACGTCCTGACTTTC

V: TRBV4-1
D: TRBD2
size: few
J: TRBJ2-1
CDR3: CASSQFSGASYNEQFF
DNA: TGCGCCAGCAGCCAATTCAGCGGGGCCTCCTACAATGAGCAGTTCTTC

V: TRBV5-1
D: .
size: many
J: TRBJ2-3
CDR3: CASSFIGQSTDTQYF
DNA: TGCGCCAGCAGCTTTATAGGACAAAGCACAGATACGCAGTATTTT

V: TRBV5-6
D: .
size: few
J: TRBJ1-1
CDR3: CASTRRQGYTEAFF
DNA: TGTGCCAGCACCCGTCGTCAGGGTTATACTGAAGCTTTCTTT

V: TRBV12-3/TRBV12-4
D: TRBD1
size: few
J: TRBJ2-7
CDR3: CASSPGTVDEQYF
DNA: TGTGCCAGCAGTCCAGGGACAGTGGACGAGCAGTACTTC

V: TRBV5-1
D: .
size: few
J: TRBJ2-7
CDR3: CASSLSHEQYF
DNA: TGCGCCAGCAGCTTGTCCCACGAGCAGTACTTC

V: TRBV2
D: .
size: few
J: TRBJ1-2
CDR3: CASSAPATGPNYGYTF
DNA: TGTGCCAGCAGCGCGCCGGCAACAGGGCCTAACTATGGCTACACCTTC

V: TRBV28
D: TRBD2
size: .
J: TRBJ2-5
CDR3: CASGGVQETQYF
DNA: TGTGCCAGCGGGGGGGTACAAGAGACCCAGTACTTC

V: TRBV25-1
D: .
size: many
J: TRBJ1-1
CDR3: CASSEYRQNTEAFF
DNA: TGTGCCAGCAGTGAATATAGACAGAACACTGAAGCTTTCTTT

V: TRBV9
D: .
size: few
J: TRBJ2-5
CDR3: CASSEGTGQETQYF
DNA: TGTGCCAGCAGCGAGGGGACGGGACAAGAGACCCAGTACTTC

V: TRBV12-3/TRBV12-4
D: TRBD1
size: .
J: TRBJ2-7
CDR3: CASSFGQGVYEQYF
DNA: TGTGCCAGCAGTTTTGGACAGGGGGTCTACGAGCAGTACTTC

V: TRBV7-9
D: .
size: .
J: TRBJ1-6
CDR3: CASSSAIGANSPLHF
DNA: TGTGCCAGCAGCTCGGCGATCGGGGCCAATTCACCCCTCCACTTT

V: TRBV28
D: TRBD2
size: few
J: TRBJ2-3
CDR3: CATGLAGGRDTQYF
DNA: TGTGCCACCGGTCTAGCGGGGGGGCGGGATACGCAGTATTTT

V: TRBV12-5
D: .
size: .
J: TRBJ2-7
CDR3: CASGLGLSYEQYF
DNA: TGTGCTAGTGGTCTAGGACTGTCATACGAGCAGTACTTC

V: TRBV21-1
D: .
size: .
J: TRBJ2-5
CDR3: CASSLGGGQVQETQYF
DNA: TGTGCCAGCAGCCTCGGGGGGGGACAGGTCCAAGAGACCCAGTACTTC

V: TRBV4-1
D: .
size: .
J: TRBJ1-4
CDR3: CASSQEQEKLFF
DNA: TGCGCCAGCAGCCAAGAACAAGAAAAACTGTTTTTT

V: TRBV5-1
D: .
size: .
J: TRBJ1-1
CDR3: CASSLVRGTEAFF
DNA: TGCGCCAGCAGCTTGGTCAGGGGCACTGAAGCTTTCTTT

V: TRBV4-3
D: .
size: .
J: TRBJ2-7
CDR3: CASSLRQTTLGSYEQYF
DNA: TGCGCCAGCAGCCTACGCCAGACAACCCTGGGCTCCTACGAGCAGTACTTC

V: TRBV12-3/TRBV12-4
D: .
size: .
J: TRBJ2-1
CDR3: CASSLQLALNEQFF
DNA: TGTGCCAGCAGTTTACAGCTAGCGCTAAATGAGCAGTTCTTC

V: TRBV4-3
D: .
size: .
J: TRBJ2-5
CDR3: CASSQEGVRETQYF
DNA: TGCGCCAGCAGCCAAGAAGGTGTCCGAGAGACCCAGTACTTC

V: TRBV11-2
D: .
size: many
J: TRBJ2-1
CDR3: CASSPYAGAYNEQFF
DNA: TGTGCCAGCAGCCCCTATGCCGGGGCCTACAATGAGCAGTTCTTC

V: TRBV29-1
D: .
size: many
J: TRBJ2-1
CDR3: CSAGTNEQFF
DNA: TGCAGCGCCGGGACAAATGAGCAGTTCTTC

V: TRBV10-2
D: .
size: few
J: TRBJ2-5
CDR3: CASRAVASQYF
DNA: TGCGCCAGCAGGGCCGTCGCGTCCCAGTACTTC

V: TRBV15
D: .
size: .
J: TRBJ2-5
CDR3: CATSRDRGARTQYF
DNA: TGTGCCACCAGCAGAGATCGGGGGGCCCGGACCCAGTACTTC

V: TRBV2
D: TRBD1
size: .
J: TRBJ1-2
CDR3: CARHRGTDYGYTF
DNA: TGTGCCAGACATCGGGGGACAGACTATGGCTACACCTTC

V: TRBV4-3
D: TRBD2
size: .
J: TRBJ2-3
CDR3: CASSQERGGGTDTQYF
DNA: TGCGCCAGCAGCCAGGAGCGGGGGGGAGGTACAGATACGCAGTATTTT

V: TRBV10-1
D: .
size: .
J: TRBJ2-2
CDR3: CASSDTGLTGELFF
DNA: TGCGCCAGCAGTGATACGGGGCTCACCGGGGAGCTGTTTTTT

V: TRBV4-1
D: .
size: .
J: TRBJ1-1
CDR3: CASSQDRGTHTEAFF
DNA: TGCGCCAGCAGCCAAGATCGAGGGACACACACTGAAGCTTTCTTT

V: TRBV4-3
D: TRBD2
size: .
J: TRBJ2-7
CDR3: CASSRGLVGSYEQYF
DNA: TGCGCCAGCAGCCGCGGACTAGTGGGCTCCTACGAGCAGTACTTC

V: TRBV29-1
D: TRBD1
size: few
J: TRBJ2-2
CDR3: CSVEDADRGKSGELFF
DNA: TGCAGCGTTGAAGATGCAGACAGGGGGAAATCCGGGGAGCTGTTTTTT

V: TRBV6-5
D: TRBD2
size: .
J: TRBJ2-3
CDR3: CASSSLAGEYTDTQYF
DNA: TGTGCCAGCAGTTCACTAGCGGGGGAGTACACAGATACGCAGTATTTT

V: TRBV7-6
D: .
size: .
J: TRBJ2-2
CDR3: CASSLLGQNTGELFF
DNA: TGTGCCAGCAGCTTACTGGGACAGAACACCGGGGAGCTGTTTTTT

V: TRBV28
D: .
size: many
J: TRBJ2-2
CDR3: CASSLEGGITGELFF
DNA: TGTGCCAGCAGTTTAGAGGGGGGAATCACCGGGGAGCTGTTTTTT

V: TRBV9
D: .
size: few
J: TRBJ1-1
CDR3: CASSVVGGGTEAFF
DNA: TGTGCCAGCAGCGTAGTCGGGGGAGGCACTGAAGCTTTCTTT

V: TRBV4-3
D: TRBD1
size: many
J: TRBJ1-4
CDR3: CASSSQPGQGDEKLFF
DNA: TGCGCCAGCAGCAGCCAACCCGGACAGGGGGATGAAAAACTGTTTTTT

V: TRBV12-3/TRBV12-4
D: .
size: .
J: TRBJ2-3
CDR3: CASSFSGYEDTQYF
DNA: TGTGCCAGCAGTTTTTCGGGGTATGAAGATACGCAGTATTTT

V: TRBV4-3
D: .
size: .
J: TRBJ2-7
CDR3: CASSQDRRDPYEQYF
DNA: TGCGCCAGCAGCCAAGATCGGCGGGACCCCTACGAGCAGTACTTC

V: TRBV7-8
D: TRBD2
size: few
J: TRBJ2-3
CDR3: CASSLLLAGGPDTQYF
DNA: TGTGCCAGCAGCTTACTCCTAGCGGGGGGGCCAGATACGCAGTATTTT

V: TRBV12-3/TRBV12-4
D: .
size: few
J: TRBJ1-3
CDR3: CASRARDFGNTIYF
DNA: TGTGCCAGCAGGGCCCGGGACTTCGGAAACACCATATATTTT

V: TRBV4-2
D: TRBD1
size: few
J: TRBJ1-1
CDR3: CASSQLTGGAVKTEAFF
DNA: TGTGCCAGCAGCCAATTGACAGGGGGCGCAGTTAAAACTGAAGCTTTCTTT

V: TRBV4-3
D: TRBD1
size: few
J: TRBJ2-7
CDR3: CASSPATGGPSYEQYF
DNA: TGCGCCAGCAGCCCAGCGACAGGGGGGCCCTCCTACGAGCAGTACTTC

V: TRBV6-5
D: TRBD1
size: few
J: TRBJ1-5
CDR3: CASSRGQWTNQPQHF
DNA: TGTGCCAGCAGTAGGGGACAGTGGACCAATCAGCCCCAGCATTTT

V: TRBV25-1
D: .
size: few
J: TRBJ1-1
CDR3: CASSRTSLRVHTEAFF
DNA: TGTGCCAGCAGCCGCACCTCTCTCCGGGTTCACACTGAAGCTTTCTTT

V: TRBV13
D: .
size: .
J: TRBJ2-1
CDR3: CASSFPDTLNEQFF
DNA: TGTGCCAGCAGCTTTCCCGACACCCTCAATGAGCAGTTCTTC

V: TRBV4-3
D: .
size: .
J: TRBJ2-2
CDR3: CASSQDWDTGELFF
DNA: TGCGCCAGCAGCCAAGATTGGGACACCGGGGAGCTGTTTTTT

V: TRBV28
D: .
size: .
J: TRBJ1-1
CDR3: CASSQGATEAFF
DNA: TGTGCCAGCAGCCAGGGAGCGACTGAAGCTTTCTTT

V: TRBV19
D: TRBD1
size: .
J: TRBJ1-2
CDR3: CASSIGGQGHGYTF
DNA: TGTGCCAGTAGTATCGGGGGACAGGGGCACGGCTACACCTTC

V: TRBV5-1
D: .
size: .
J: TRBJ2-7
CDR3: CASSWDPSSYEQYF
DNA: TGCGCCAGCAGCTGGGACCCAAGCTCCTACGAGCAGTACTTC